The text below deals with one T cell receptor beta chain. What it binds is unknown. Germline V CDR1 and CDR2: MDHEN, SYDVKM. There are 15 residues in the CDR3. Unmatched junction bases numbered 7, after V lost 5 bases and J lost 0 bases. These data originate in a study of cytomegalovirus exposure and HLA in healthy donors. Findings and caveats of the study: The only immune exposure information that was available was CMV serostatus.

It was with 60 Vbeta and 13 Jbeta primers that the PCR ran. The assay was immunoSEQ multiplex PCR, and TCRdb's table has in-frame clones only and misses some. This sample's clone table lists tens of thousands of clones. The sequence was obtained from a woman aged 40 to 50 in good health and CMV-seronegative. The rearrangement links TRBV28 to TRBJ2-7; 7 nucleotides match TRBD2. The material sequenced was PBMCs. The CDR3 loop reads CASSPWGGSSYEQYF. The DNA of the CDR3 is TGTGCCAGCAGTCCCTGGGGGGGGAGCTCCTACGAGCAGTACTTC.